The entry below describes one TCR beta chain. RNA was extracted from bulk tissue without any cell sorting. V lost 6 bases, J lost 8 bases, and 16 bases lay in between. The CDR3 runs 13 residues. Germline lookup yields CDR1 SGHVS and CDR2 FQNEAQ. The library came from three nested PCR rounds adapted from ARM-PCR protocols. In TCRdb, the multiplex PCR reads were re-called with MiXCR into one record per CDR3 protein. The table has tens of thousands of distinct CDR3 sequences, 50% to 60% seen once. The sample belongs to a study of tumor and adjacent non-tumor tissue in lung cancer. Sequenced input: lung tumor tissue. The chain recombines TRBV7-8 with TRBJ1-2, with no clear D. The receptor comes from a man aged 50-59 years with non-small cell lung cancer. This chain's CDR3 is CASRSWSTGGYTF. The CDR3 bases are TGTGCCAGCAGATCCTGGTCAACCGGGGGCTACACCTTC.